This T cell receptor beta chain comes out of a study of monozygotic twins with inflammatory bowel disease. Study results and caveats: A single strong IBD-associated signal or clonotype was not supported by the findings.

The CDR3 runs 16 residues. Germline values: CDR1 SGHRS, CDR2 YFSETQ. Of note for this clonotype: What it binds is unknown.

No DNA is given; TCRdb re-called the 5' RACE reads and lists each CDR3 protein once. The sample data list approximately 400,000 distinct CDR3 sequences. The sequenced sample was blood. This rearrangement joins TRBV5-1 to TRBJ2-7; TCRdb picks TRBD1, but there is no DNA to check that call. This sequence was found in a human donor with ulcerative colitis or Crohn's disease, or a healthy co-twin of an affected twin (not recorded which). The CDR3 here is CASSLTRWGAPYEQYF.